Below are 26 T cell receptor beta chains sequenced from a single sample in a study of T cells in Graves' hyperthyroidism and ophthalmopathy. The investigators amplified TCR beta CDR3 regions from RNA transcripts. The HTBI primer set served for first-round RT-PCR of the TCR CDR3. TCRdb re-analysed the multiplex PCR reads in MiXCR, keeping a single row per CDR3 protein. The sample shows 450,000 to 650,000 distinct CDR3 sequences, over 15% of them seen only once. Sequences were obtained from blood. The source is a woman between 18 and 29 years old with Graves' ophthalmopathy.

The chain uses TRBV5-1 and TRBJ2-4, with 9 bases matching TRBD1. This CDR3 spans 15 amino acids. Unmatched junction bases numbered 3, after V lost 4 bases and J lost 1 base. From germline, CDR1 is SGHRS and CDR2 YFSETQ. The CDR3 sequence is CASSRTGEAKNIQYF. CDR3 DNA sequence: TGCGCCAGCAGCAGGACAGGGGAGGCCAAAAACATTCAGTACTTC.

Ten or more counts support this clonotype. The chain recombines TRBV6-1 with TRBJ1-2; D gene uncertain. In germline, CDR1 is MNHNS, CDR2 SASEGT. This CDR3 is 16 amino acids long. V lost 6 bases, J lost 4 bases, and 21 bases lay in between. CDR3 DNA sequence: TGTGCCAGCAGCTCCTCCCTGACACAAATAGCCTATGGCTACACCTTC. Protein sequence: CASSSSLTQIAYGYTF.

This clonotype appeared a single time. The chain is built from TRBV4-1 and TRBJ1-6, with 10 bases aligning to TRBD1. Germline V gives CDR1 MGHRA, CDR2 YSYEKL. CDR3 length: 15 amino acids. J gave up 8 bases and V 2 bases, and 3 bases lay outside the gene matches. The CDR3 DNA sequence: TGCGCCAGCAGCCAAATCGGGACAGGGGATTCACCCCTCCACTTT. Amino acids: CASSQIGTGDSPLHF.

This clonotype was seen a handful of times. V usage is TRBV19 and J usage is TRBJ2-5, with TRBD2 as a possible D gene (5 bases). The CDR3 length is 14 residues. Trimming shortened V by 2 bases and J by 2 bases, and 9 bases separated the two germline ends. Germline lookup yields CDR1 LNHDA and CDR2 SQIVND (reference sequence). The CDR3 DNA is TGTGCCAGTAGTATACACCGGGGACAAGAGACCCAGTACTTC. Protein product: CASSIHRGQETQYF.

This clonotype was found a few times. V gene TRBV15 combines with J gene TRBJ1-1; D perhaps matches TRBD1 (6 bases). The V end lost 0 bases, the J end lost 7 bases, and 12 bases lay between the germline ends. Germline CDR1 is LNHNV and CDR2 is YYDKDF (reference sequence). The length of the CDR3 is 14 residues. The CDR3 region is CATSRDAGAREAFF. The CDR3 region has the DNA TGTGCCACCAGCAGAGATGCGGGGGCCCGTGAAGCTTTCTTT. Looking up the rest from reference TRBV15 and TRBJ1-1 gives the full variable domain: DAMVIQNPRYQVTQFGKPVTLSCSQTLNHNVMYWYQQKSSQAPKLLFHYYDKDFNNEADTPDNFQSRRPNTSFCFLDIRSPGLGDTAMYLCATSRDAGAREAFFGQGTRLTVV.

This clonotype is labeled as medium-sized. The chain joins TRBV27 to TRBJ1-5; no clear D. V was cut by 0 bases and J by 4 bases, with 7 bases left in between. CDR1 and CDR2 (germline): MNHEY, SMNVEV (reference sequence). The CDR3 extends over 14 amino acids. This chain's CDR3 is CASSLSNPNQPQHF. Here the CDR3 DNA reads TGTGCCAGCAGTTTATCGAATCCGAATCAGCCCCAGCATTTT.

The chain employs TRBV6-5 and TRBJ2-7; possibly TRBD2 for D (6 bases). There are 15 residues in the CDR3. Germline lookup yields CDR1 MNHEY and CDR2 SVGAGI. Trimming shortened V by 2 bases and J by 6 bases, and 17 bases separated the two germline ends. The CDR3 DNA reads as TGTGCCAGCAGTTACCGGGTAGGAGGGACCGCCGAGCAGTACTTC. This encodes CASSYRVGGTAEQYF.

This clonotype was detected ten times or more. V usage is TRBV27 and J usage is TRBJ1-1, with 8 bases that match TRBD1. Germline loops: CDR1 MNHEY, CDR2 SMNVEV (reference sequence). The CDR3 sequence is 14 residues long. The V gene end was trimmed by 7 bases and the J gene end by 0 bases; junction bases not matched to a gene: 4. CDR3 residues: CASKWTGMNTEAFF. For the CDR3, the DNA is TGTGCCAGCAAATGGACAGGGATGAACACTGAAGCTTTCTTT.

This clonotype came up a few times. The V gene is TRBV20-1, the J gene TRBJ2-1; possibly TRBD2 for D (5 bases). Germline values: CDR1 DFQATT, CDR2 SNEGSKA (reference sequence). The CDR3 is made up of 14 amino acids. With 0 bases removed from V and 3 bases from J, the gap between germline ends came to 9 bases. The CDR3: CSAREGLYYNEQFF. The CDR3 coding sequence is TGCAGTGCTAGAGAAGGACTTTACTACAATGAGCAGTTCTTC.

This clonotype was found a few times. This rearrangement joins TRBV4-1 to TRBJ2-1, with TRBD1 matching 8 bases. V shed 3 bases and J 4 bases; nucleotides not matched to a gene: 11. The CDR3 loop spans 17 amino acids. Germline assignment: CDR1 MGHRA and CDR2 YSYEKL. The CDR3 DNA is TGCGCCAGCAGCCATGGGTCCGGACAGGGAAGATACAATGAGCAGTTCTTC. This translates into CASSHGSGQGRYNEQFF.

In the case of this clonotype: A much larger clone lies one base from this, so it may be a read error. This chain connects TRBV20-1 to TRBJ1-2; TRBD1 agrees at 10 bases. CDR3 length: 12 residues. From germline, CDR1 is DFQATT and CDR2 SNEGSKA (reference sequence). The CDR3 DNA reads as TGCAATGCTGTGAGGACAGGGGGAGCGATCACCTTC. Translation gives CNAVRTGGAITF.

This clonotype was observed at least ten times. The chain employs TRBV7-9 and TRBJ2-1; D not certain. Germline values: CDR1 SEHNR, CDR2 FQNEAQ (reference sequence). There are 13 residues in the CDR3. V lost 1 base and J 5 bases, leaving 6 bases between the germline ends. The CDR3 reads CASSLGYNNEQFF. The CDR3 DNA follows: TGTGCCAGCAGCTTAGGTTATAACAATGAGCAGTTCTTC.

The chain couples TRBV4-1 to TRBJ2-1; 9 nucleotides agree with TRBD1. V lost 1 base and J lost 6; bases outside the gene matches: 13. The CDR3 runs 18 residues. Per germline, CDR1 MGHRA and CDR2 YSYEKL. Written as DNA, the CDR3 is TGCGCCAGCAGCCAAGTTGTTCCCCGGGACAGGGACTTCAATGAGCAGTTCTTC. This codes for CASSQVVPRDRDFNEQFF.

This clonotype was counted ten times or more. The chain employs TRBV3-1 and TRBJ2-4; 7 nucleotides align to TRBD1. The CDR3 runs 11 residues. Germline-derived CDR1 and CDR2 are LGHDT and YNNKEL (reference sequence). V shed 6 bases and J 15 bases; nucleotides not matched to a gene: 8. This CDR3 reads CASSRQGQPYF. CDR3 in DNA: TGTGCCAGCAGTAGACAGGGTCAACCGTACTTC.

The chain links TRBV7-9 to TRBJ2-2, with a tentative D call TRBD1 (6 bases). Germline CDR1 is SEHNR and CDR2 is FQNEAQ (reference sequence). The CDR3 runs 15 residues. With 1 base removed from V and 3 bases from J, the gap between germline ends came to 9 bases. In DNA, the CDR3 is TGTGCCAGCAGCTTAGACTACAGGGACACCGGGGAGCTGTTTTTT. Protein sequence: CASSLDYRDTGELFF.

This clonotype was seen a few times. The chain joins TRBV28 to TRBJ1-6; 7 nucleotides line up with TRBD1. The germline CDR1 and CDR2 sequences are MDHEN and SYDVKM. This CDR3 spans 14 amino acids. After removal of 3 bases from V and 7 bases from J, the junction contained 3 bases not matched to a gene. The CDR3 loop is CASSLLGGNSPLHF. CDR3 sequence (DNA): TGTGCCAGCAGTTTGCTAGGGGGCAATTCACCCCTCCACTTT.

This clonotype was counted between two and nine times. The chain recombines TRBV19 with TRBJ2-1, with 7 positions matching TRBD2. V was clipped by 5 bases and J by 6 bases; unmatched bases: 7. The germline gives CDR1 LNHDA, CDR2 SQIVND (reference sequence). CDR3 length: 14 residues. The CDR3 loop reads CASSFGLVLNEQFF. In nucleotides, the CDR3 is TGTGCCAGTAGTTTCGGACTAGTCCTCAATGAGCAGTTCTTC.

A few counts support this clonotype. The chain has TRBV4-1 and TRBJ1-3; TRBD1 might be the D (5 bases). In germline, CDR1 is MGHRA, CDR2 YSYEKL. The CDR3 consists of 17 residues. V was clipped by 1 base and J by 2 bases, with 15 bases between them. The DNA for the CDR3 is TGCGCCAGCAGCCAAGCACTTTTAGGGGTTACTGGAAACACCATATATTTT. Encoded protein: CASSQALLGVTGNTIYF.

This clonotype was counted ten times or more. The CDR3 is CATRIGTAGFNTEAFF. The CDR3, as DNA: TGTGCCACCCGAATAGGGACGGCGGGTTTCAACACTGAAGCTTTCTTT. The rearrangement links TRBV11-2 to TRBJ1-1; D is perhaps TRBD1 (5 bases). Trimming stripped 10 bases from V and 2 bases from J, with 23 bases between. Germline loops: CDR1 SGHAT, CDR2 FQNNGV. This CDR3 spans 16 amino acids.

This clonotype was detected ten times or more. This chain connects TRBV20-1 to TRBJ2-1, with unresolved D. Trimming removed 0 bases from V and 0 bases from J, with 9 bases in between. Germline loops: CDR1 DFQATT, CDR2 SNEGSKA (reference sequence). This CDR3 is 15 amino acids long. The CDR3 is CSAREAYSSYNEQFF. CDR3 in DNA: TGCAGTGCTAGAGAGGCGTACAGCTCCTACAATGAGCAGTTCTTC.

This clonotype was detected ten times or more. V gene TRBV11-2 combines with J gene TRBJ2-5, with D perhaps TRBD2 (6 bases). Trimming shortened V by 0 bases and J by 3 bases, and 11 bases separated the two germline ends. Germline CDR1 and CDR2: SGHAT and FQNNGV. This CDR3 has 15 residues. CDR3 protein: CASSLDRREEETQYF. The CDR3 DNA reads TGTGCCAGCAGCTTAGATCGGCGGGAAGAAGAGACCCAGTACTTC.

At least ten counts were recorded for this clonotype. The CDR3 coding sequence is TGCAGTGCGCCGGTAGCGGGAGCTGATACGCAGTATTTT. Its protein is CSAPVAGADTQYF. The rearrangement joins TRBV20-1 to TRBJ2-3, with 9 bases that match TRBD2. V shed 6 bases, J shed 6 bases, and the junction held 7 bases outside the gene matches. The germline V gene has CDR1 DFQATT and CDR2 SNEGSKA (reference sequence). The CDR3 has 13 residues.

V usage is TRBV7-2 and J usage is TRBJ2-3, with 10 bases matching TRBD2. The CDR3 consists of 15 residues. V shed 7 bases and J 0 bases; nucleotides not matched to a gene: 4. The germline V gene has CDR1 SGHTA and CDR2 FQGNSA. The CDR3 here is CASNSSGGSTDTQYF. In DNA, the CDR3 is TGTGCCAGCAATTCTAGCGGGGGAAGCACAGATACGCAGTATTTT.

This clonotype showed up many times. The J gene is TRBJ2-5, the V gene TRBV7-8; perhaps TRBD2 as D (5 bases). The length of the CDR3 is 14 residues. Trimming stripped 0 bases from V and 7 bases from J, with 12 bases between. Germline CDR1 reads SGHVS; CDR2 reads FQNEAQ. The CDR3 reads CASSLAADGGTQYF. The CDR3 DNA reads TGTGCCAGCAGCTTAGCTGCGGACGGAGGGACCCAGTACTTC.

As for this clonotype: A much more abundant neighbour one base away suggests this may be a read error. The rearrangement uses TRBV15 and TRBJ2-2, with TRBD2 as a possible D gene (5 bases). There are 15 residues in the CDR3. The germline gives CDR1 LNHNV, CDR2 YYDKDF (reference sequence). The CDR3, as DNA: TGTGCCACCAGCAGAGAGTACTCGAACACCGGGGAGCCGTTTTTT. Its protein product is CATSREYSNTGEPFF.

This clonotype was seen ten or more times. The chain combines TRBV10-3 with TRBJ2-5, with TRBD1 matching over 7 bases. After removal of 6 bases from V and 2 bases from J, the junction contained 6 bases not matched to a gene. Germline V lookup: CDR1 ENHRY, CDR2 SYGVKD. The CDR3 runs to 14 residues. CDR3 coding DNA: TGTGCCATCAGACCCGGGACAGCACAAGAGACCCAGTACTTC. Its protein is CAIRPGTAQETQYF.